These 24 T cell receptor beta chains share one sample of origin, sequenced in a study of PD-1 blockade in classical Hodgkin lymphoma. Data came from immunoSEQ multiplex PCR; TCRdb stores just in-frame clones and leaves some out. The repertoire holds over 85,000 clones, with 90% as singletons. Time point: cycle 4 day 1 (C4D1), after more than five weeks of nivolumab. All patients relapsed after autologous stem cell transplantation, and brentuximab vedotin exposure varied. Sequencing was performed on peripheral blood mononuclear cells (PBMCs), taken before the fourth cycle of nivolumab. The source is a human donor with classical Hodgkin lymphoma.

This clone was counted between two and nine times. V and J are TRBV4-1 and TRBJ1-3; D gene unclear. The germline CDR1 and CDR2 sequences are MGHRA and YSYEKL. This CDR3 contains 18 residues. Trimming shortened V by 1 base and J by 0 bases, and 16 bases separated the two germline ends. The CDR3 DNA reads as TGCGCCAGCAGCCAAGTTGATATGGGGTTGAGCTCTGGAAACACCATATATTTT. Translated, it gives CASSQVDMGLSSGNTIYF.

The chain recombines TRBV11-2 with TRBJ2-3; unclear D gene. V dropped 1 base and J dropped 0 bases, with 20 bases sitting between them. The CDR3 spans 19 residues. The germline V gene has CDR1 SGHAT and CDR2 FQNNGV. This CDR3 is CASSLGPAPRVTSTDTQYF. In DNA, the CDR3 is TGTGCCAGCAGCTTAGGGCCCGCTCCCAGAGTTACTAGCACAGATACGCAGTATTTT.

This clone was seen only a few times. This chain links TRBV7-9 with TRBJ2-7; 11 bases fit TRBD2. The CDR3 totals 16 residues. J was trimmed by 6 bases and V by 5 bases; bases with no gene match: 12. From germline, CDR1 is SEHNR and CDR2 FQNEAQ (reference sequence). CDR3 nucleotides: TGTGCCAGCAGCGAGAGACTAGCGGGACCCTCGGGCGAGCAGTACTTC. Protein product: CASSERLAGPSGEQYF.

The rearrangement links TRBV4-2 to TRBJ2-3; D gene ambiguous. This CDR3 region has 12 residues. Germline V gene sequence: CDR1 LGHNA, CDR2 YNFKEQ. The V end lost 4 bases, the J end lost 0 bases, and 2 bases lay between the germline ends. The CDR3 here is CASSRSTDTQYF. In nucleotides, the CDR3 is TGTGCCAGCAGCCGAAGCACAGATACGCAGTATTTT.

The rearrangement joins TRBV19 to TRBJ1-3; D is perhaps TRBD1 (6 bases). V lost 3 bases and J lost 4, with 13 bases in between. Germline CDR1 LNHDA, CDR2 SQIVND (reference sequence). The length of the CDR3 is 15 residues. CDR3 nucleotide sequence: TGTGCCAGTAGTATCGACAGGCCTTCAGGAAACACCATATATTTT. Protein sequence: CASSIDRPSGNTIYF. The full variable domain, its missing parts supplied by reference TRBV19 and TRBJ1-3, is DGGITQSPKYLFRKEGQNVTLSCEQNLNHDAMYWYRQDPGQGLRLIYYSQIVNDFQKGDIAEGYSVSREKKESFPLTVTSAQKNPTAFYLCASSIDRPSGNTIYFGEGSWLTVV.

The gene calls are TRBV30 and TRBJ2-3; TRBD2 aligns across 9 bases. Per germline, CDR1 GTSNPN and CDR2 SVGIG (reference sequence). CDR3 length: 15 residues. V was pared by 3 bases and J by 6 bases, with 10 bases of the junction left unmatched. The CDR3 sequence is CAWRERLAAPDTQYF. The CDR3 DNA sequence: TGTGCCTGGAGAGAACGACTAGCGGCCCCGGATACGCAGTATTTT. The entire variable domain, with the rest obtained from reference TRBV30 and TRBJ2-3, is as follows: SQTIHQWPATLVQPVGSPLSLECTVEGTSNPNLYWYRQAAGRGLQLLFYSVGIGQISSEVPQNLSASRPQDRQFILSSKKLLLSDSGFYLCAWRERLAAPDTQYFGPGTRLTVL.

The CDR3 loop reads CASSRNRVSLWGTEAFF. The CDR3 DNA is TGTGCCAGCAGCCGGAATCGGGTGTCTCTATGGGGCACTGAAGCTTTCTTT. This rearrangement joins TRBV5-6 to TRBJ1-1; D gene ambiguous. The CDR3 length is 17 residues. V was shortened by 4 bases and J by 4 bases, with 23 bases between the two germline ends. Looked up from germline, CDR1 is SGHDT and CDR2 is YYEEEE.

The count of this clone is one. The rearrangement joins TRBV9 to TRBJ2-1; 7 bases fit TRBD2. V shed 2 bases, J shed 9 bases, and the junction held 8 bases outside the gene matches. CDR1 and CDR2 from the germline V gene are SGDLS and YYNGEE. This CDR3 spans 14 amino acids. CDR3 amino acids: CASSVSGSGVEQFF. The CDR3 nucleotides read TGTGCCAGCAGCGTTTCGGGGAGCGGGGTTGAGCAGTTCTTC.

This sequence joins TRBV10-3 and TRBJ2-5; D is ambiguous. Germline assignment: CDR1 ENHRY and CDR2 SYGVKD. The length of the CDR3 is 11 residues. V was shortened by 2 bases and J by 3 bases, with 1 base between the two germline ends. Here the CDR3 reads CAISEEETQYF. CDR3 nucleotide sequence: TGTGCCATCAGTGAGGAAGAGACCCAGTACTTC.

The chain employs TRBV6-5 and TRBJ1-1, with D maybe TRBD1 (5 bases). V was clipped by 5 bases and J by 6 bases, with 10 bases between them. The CDR3 extends over 12 amino acids. Germline V gene lookup returns CDR1 MNHEY and CDR2 SVGAGI. The CDR3 is CASSLRGAEAFF. The CDR3 DNA sequence: TGTGCCAGCAGTCTACGAGGGGCTGAAGCTTTCTTT.

The chain links TRBV9 to TRBJ2-7, with TRBD1 identical over 9 bases. The CDR3 spans 14 residues. Germline trimming cut 3 bases from V and 10 bases from J; bases unmatched to any gene: 11. CDR1 is SGDLS and CDR2 is YYNGEE in the germline V gene. CDR3 nucleotides: TGTGCCAGCAGCGCCTCTCCGGGACAGGGATACCAGTACTTC. Its protein product is CASSASPGQGYQYF.

This chain links TRBV6-6 with TRBJ1-2; D uncertain. The V end was cut by 2 bases, the J end by 7 bases, with 17 bases between. CDR1 and CDR2 (germline): MNHNY, SVGAGI (reference sequence). This CDR3 is 15 amino acids long. In DNA, the CDR3 is TGTGCCAGCAGTTACGACCGACTTAATGGGGTTGGCTACACCTTC. It translates to CASSYDRLNGVGYTF.

CDR3 residues: CASSYSGARETQYF. Here the CDR3 DNA reads TGTGCCAGCAGTTACTCGGGCGCCCGAGAGACCCAGTACTTC. The chain joins TRBV6-5 to TRBJ2-5; D call uncertain. Germline loops: CDR1 MNHEY, CDR2 SVGAGI. The CDR3 has 14 amino acids. The germline V and J ends were trimmed by 0 bases and 4 bases, with 9 bases remaining between them.

The CDR3: CASSPVNSGNTEAFF. CDR3 coding DNA: TGTGCCAGCTCACCAGTCAACAGTGGAAACACTGAAGCTTTCTTT. The V call is TRBV18, the J call TRBJ1-1; no firm D call. The ends were cut back, 2 bases at V and 2 bases at J, with 12 bases in the middle. The CDR3 extends over 15 amino acids. From germline, CDR1 is KGHSH and CDR2 LQKENI. The variable domain in full, completed from reference TRBV18 and TRBJ1-1, reads NAGVMQNPRHLVRRRGQEARLRCSPMKGHSHVYWYRQLPEEGLKFMVYLQKENIIDESGMPKERFSAEFPKEGPSILRIQQVVRGDSAAYFCASSPVNSGNTEAFFGQGTRLTVV.

This chain links TRBV7-2 with TRBJ1-1, with TRBD1 matching 9 bases. The CDR3 extends over 14 amino acids. Germline V lookup: CDR1 SGHTA, CDR2 FQGNSA. V shed 5 bases and J 4 bases; nucleotides not matched to a gene: 5. The CDR3: CASSPQTGGTEAFF. CDR3 nucleotides: TGTGCCAGCAGCCCTCAGACAGGGGGCACTGAAGCTTTCTTT.

The chain links TRBV7-6 to TRBJ2-3, with 9 bases lining up with TRBD2. The CDR3 extends over 18 amino acids. V shed 2 bases and J 6 bases; nucleotides not matched to a gene: 15. The germline CDR1 and CDR2 sequences are SGHVS and FNYEAQ. The chain's CDR3 is CASSLLRGSGGPRDTQYF. As DNA, the CDR3 is TGTGCCAGCAGCTTATTGCGCGGTAGCGGGGGACCCCGGGATACGCAGTATTTT.

This sequence joins TRBV21-1 and TRBJ2-1. TRBV21-1 is a listed pseudogene. CDR3 size: 16 residues. Here the CDR3 DNA reads TGTGCCAGCAGTCTAAAGTGGGGGAAATCCTACAATGAGCAGTTCTTC. Its translation: CASSLKWGKSYNEQFF.

This chain uses TRBV5-1 with TRBJ1-2; a weak D match, TRBD1 (6 bases). The V and J ends lost 7 bases and 8 bases respectively, with 15 bases between them. Germline assignment: CDR1 SGHRS and CDR2 YFSETQ. This CDR3 is built from 12 residues. The CDR3 loop is CASARGAQGYTF. For the CDR3, the DNA is TGCGCCAGCGCTAGGGGGGCGCAAGGCTACACCTTC.

The chain couples TRBV11-2 to TRBJ2-7; D call uncertain. V lost 4 bases and J 0 bases, leaving 16 bases between the germline ends. This CDR3 contains 16 residues. From germline, CDR1 is SGHAT and CDR2 FQNNGV. This CDR3 is CASSSPLGLSSYEQYF. Written as DNA, the CDR3 is TGTGCCAGCAGCTCCCCCCTGGGCCTTAGCTCCTACGAGCAGTACTTC.

V and J are TRBV5-6 and TRBJ2-3; 9 bases align to TRBD2. The length of the CDR3 is 14 residues. Germline CDR1 reads SGHDT; CDR2 reads YYEEEE. After removal of 2 bases from V and 4 bases from J, the junction contained 2 bases not matched to a gene. The CDR3 here is CASSFLAGPDTQYF. CDR3 DNA sequence: TGTGCCAGCAGCTTCCTAGCGGGGCCAGATACGCAGTATTTT.

The chain links TRBV10-2 to TRBJ2-1, with D maybe TRBD2 (6 bases). The V end lost 6 bases, the J end lost 9 bases, and 18 bases lay between the germline ends. Germline V CDR1 and CDR2: WSHSY, SAAADI. This CDR3 has 14 amino acids. CDR3 sequence: CASSETGRDGEQFF. CDR3 in DNA: TGCGCCAGCAGCGAGACTGGGCGGGATGGTGAGCAGTTCTTC.

In its sample, this clone was seen once. The chain carries TRBV19 and TRBJ1-5; 9 bases line up with TRBD1. Germline V lookup: CDR1 LNHDA, CDR2 SQIVND (reference sequence). The J segment lost 3 bases and the V segment lost 3 bases, leaving 6 bases of the junction unmatched. This CDR3 has 16 amino acids. CDR3 residues: CASSITGQGNNQPQHF. CDR3 sequence (DNA): TGTGCCAGTAGTATCACGGGACAGGGCAACAATCAGCCCCAGCATTTT.

The V call is TRBV6-5, the J call TRBJ1-3; tentative D call: TRBD1 (5 bases). This CDR3 has 14 residues. The germline V gene encodes CDR1 MNHEY and CDR2 SVGAGI. V was shortened by 5 bases and J by 3 bases, with 11 bases between the two germline ends. CDR3 sequence (DNA): TGTGCCAGCAGTGCCTCTGACAGTGGAAACACCATATATTTT. This encodes CASSASDSGNTIYF.

V gene TRBV7-2 combines with J gene TRBJ2-5; 8 bases match TRBD2. Germline V gene sequence: CDR1 SGHTA, CDR2 FQGNSA. The CDR3 contains 14 residues. Losses at the gene ends were 4 bases for V and 4 bases for J; bases not matched to a gene: 5. Here the CDR3 reads CASSSPGTRETQYF. Written as DNA, the CDR3 is TGTGCCAGCAGCTCCCCCGGGACTAGAGAGACCCAGTACTTC.